The 12 T cell receptor beta chains listed next were all sequenced from one sample in a study of cytomegalovirus exposure and HLA in healthy donors. 60 Vbeta and 13 Jbeta primers were used in PCR. Sequenced by immunoSEQ multiplex PCR; TCRdb stores in-frame clones only, minus some. Here the sample spans some 150,000 clones, roughly three quarters being singletons. The specimen was PBMCs. The source is a woman between 45 and 60 years old in good health and CMV-seronegative.

This clone was observed a handful of times. The V call is TRBV19, the J call TRBJ1-2; 8 bases line up with TRBD1. The CDR3 loop spans 14 amino acids. The germline V gene encodes CDR1 LNHDA and CDR2 SQIVND (reference sequence). With 7 bases clipped from V and 3 bases from J, the junction kept 7 bases outside the gene matches. For the CDR3, the DNA is TGTGCCAGTACTCTGACAGGGGCAGACTATGGCTACACCTTC. This codes for CASTLTGADYGYTF.

The V gene is TRBV5-6, the J gene TRBJ1-1, with 8 bases fitting TRBD1. The CDR3 is made up of 17 amino acids. In germline, CDR1 is SGHDT, CDR2 YYEEEE. The junction had 13 bases not matched to a gene; V was cut back by 3 bases and J by 3 bases. The CDR3 here is CASSWTGMVSSDTEAFF. The CDR3 bases are TGTGCCAGCAGCTGGACAGGGATGGTGTCGTCGGACACTGAAGCTTTCTTT.

The gene calls are TRBV10-2 and TRBJ2-1; 10 nucleotides agree with TRBD2. Germline loops: CDR1 WSHSY, CDR2 SAAADI. V lost 6 bases, J lost 6 bases, and 2 bases stayed unmatched. The CDR3 has 13 amino acids. CDR3 bases: TGCGCCAGCAGACTAGCGGGGTCCAATGAGCAGTTCTTC. This encodes CASRLAGSNEQFF.

This clone came up once. This chain joins TRBV5-1 and TRBJ1-4; the match to TRBD1 covers 8 bases. The length of the CDR3 is 14 residues. Losses at the gene ends were 3 bases for V and 7 bases for J; bases not matched to a gene: 5. Per the germline V gene, CDR1 is SGHRS and CDR2 is YFSETQ. The CDR3 region is CASSSFGTGEKLFF. DNA of the CDR3: TGCGCCAGCAGCTCGTTCGGGACAGGTGAAAAACTGTTTTTT.

The chain has TRBV15 and TRBJ2-5; D possibly corresponds to TRBD2 (7 bases). The CDR3 is 18 amino acids. Germline assignment: CDR1 LNHNV and CDR2 YYDKDF (reference sequence). Trimming left V 0 bases short and J 1 base short, with 18 bases between. CDR3 region: CATSRDRGGASVQETQYF. The CDR3 region has the DNA TGTGCCACCAGCAGAGATAGGGGGGGGGCCTCGGTCCAAGAGACCCAGTACTTC.

Here the CDR3 DNA reads TGTGCCAGCAGGGACCCGACAGGCGGGTCAGGGGAGACCCAGTACTTC. Translated: CASRDPTGGSGETQYF. The chain carries TRBV5-4 and TRBJ2-5, with D perhaps TRBD1 (6 bases). CDR1 and CDR2 (germline): SGHNT, YYREEE (reference sequence). V shed 5 bases and J shed 5 bases, with 22 bases lying between them. The CDR3 loop spans 16 amino acids.

The rearrangement joins TRBV5-4 to TRBJ2-7, with D possibly TRBD2 on 6 matching bases. The CDR3 consists of 15 residues. Germline V gene lookup returns CDR1 SGHNT and CDR2 YYREEE (reference sequence). V was shortened by 1 base and J by 2 bases, with 13 bases between the two germline ends. Written as DNA, the CDR3 is TGTGCCAGCAGCTTGATGCGGGGACCAACCTACGAGCAGTACTTC. This codes for CASSLMRGPTYEQYF.

This chain joins TRBV27 and TRBJ1-5; 10 bases agree with TRBD1. The germline V gene encodes CDR1 MNHEY and CDR2 SMNVEV (reference sequence). V gave up 5 bases and J gave up 0 bases; unmatched junction bases: 7. The CDR3 is made up of 17 amino acids. This chain's CDR3 is CASSPGQGISSNQPQHF. CDR3 DNA sequence: TGTGCCAGCAGTCCGGGACAGGGGATTAGTAGCAATCAGCCCCAGCATTTT.

The CDR3 spells CASSPPGQESYYGYTF. CDR3 DNA: TGTGCCAGCAGCCCCCCGGGACAGGAAAGTTACTATGGCTACACCTTC. The chain is built from TRBV5-5 and TRBJ1-2, with TRBD1 identical over 8 bases. Germline V gene data show CDR1 as SGHKS and CDR2 as YYEKEE (reference sequence). Germline trimming cut 4 bases from V and 3 bases from J; bases unmatched to any gene: 11. This CDR3 region has 16 residues.

There are a few counts of this clone. This chain joins TRBV11-3 and TRBJ2-3; 7 nucleotides line up with TRBD2. The V gene end was trimmed by 2 bases and the J gene end by 1 base; junction bases not matched to a gene: 15. The CDR3 length is 19 residues. Per the germline V gene, CDR1 is SGHNT and CDR2 is YENEEA. The CDR3 coding sequence is TGTGCCAGCAGCTTATCCCCGAGACAGCGGGGTCGAGGCACAGATACGCAGTATTTT. Amino acids: CASSLSPRQRGRGTDTQYF.

The chain couples TRBV5-1 to TRBJ1-1; 12 bases match TRBD1. V was pared by 4 bases and J by 0 bases, with 7 bases of the junction left unmatched. The germline CDR1 and CDR2 sequences are SGHRS and YFSETQ. The CDR3 is 17 residues long. The CDR3 region has the DNA TGCGCCAGCAGCGGGGGACAGGGGGCGAGTATGAACACTGAAGCTTTCTTT. Protein sequence: CASSGGQGASMNTEAFF.

The rearrangement joins TRBV29-1 to TRBJ2-2; a weak D match, TRBD2 (6 bases). V was pared by 5 bases and J by 7 bases, with 11 bases between. Germline CDR1 and CDR2: SQVTM and ANQGSEA. This CDR3 comprises 12 residues. The CDR3 region is CSVRLVGGELFF. The CDR3 bases are TGCAGCGTTCGACTAGTAGGCGGGGAGCTGTTTTTT.